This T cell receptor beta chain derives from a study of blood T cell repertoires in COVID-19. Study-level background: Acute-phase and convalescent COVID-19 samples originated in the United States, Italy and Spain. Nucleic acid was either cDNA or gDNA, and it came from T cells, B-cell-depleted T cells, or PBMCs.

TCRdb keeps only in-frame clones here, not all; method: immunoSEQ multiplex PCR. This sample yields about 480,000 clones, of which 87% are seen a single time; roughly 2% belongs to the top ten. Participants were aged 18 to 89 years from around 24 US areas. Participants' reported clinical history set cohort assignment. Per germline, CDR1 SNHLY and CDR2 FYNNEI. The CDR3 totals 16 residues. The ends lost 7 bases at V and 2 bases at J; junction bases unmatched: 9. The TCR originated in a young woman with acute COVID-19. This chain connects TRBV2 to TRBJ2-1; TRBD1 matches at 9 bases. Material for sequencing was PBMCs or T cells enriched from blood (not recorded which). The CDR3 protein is CASTIAGQGPYNEQFF. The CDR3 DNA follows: TGTGCCAGCACCATTGCGGGACAGGGACCCTACAATGAGCAGTTCTTC.